This entry concerns a single T cell receptor (beta chain). The CDR3 sequence is 15 residues long. J gave up 5 bases and V 4 bases, and 10 bases lay outside the gene matches. Germline CDR1 and CDR2: SEHNR and FQNEAQ (reference sequence). The table came from immunoSEQ multiplex PCR; TCRdb's copy has only in-frame clones and leaves some out. Seen here are around 75,000 clones, around nine tenths observed once, and the top ten hold under 1.5%. The entry originates in a study of blood T cell repertoires in COVID-19. This clonotype was obtained from a human donor in a cohort sampled during active COVID-19. Sequenced sample: peripheral blood. V and J are TRBV7-9 and TRBJ1-1, with 7 bases identical to TRBD1. CDR3 DNA: TGTGCCAGCAGCTCAAAGGACAGGTTTAAAACTGAAGCTTTCTTT. Translating gives CASSSKDRFKTEAFF.